Following are 21 T cell receptor beta chains from one sample sequenced in a study of blood T cell repertoires in COVID-19. The assay was immunoSEQ multiplex PCR, and TCRdb's table has in-frame clones only and misses some. This sample has 40,000 to 65,000 clones; about 82% occur once, and the top ten carry about 10%. The sample was peripheral blood. These receptors came from a man between 65 and 79 years old with active COVID-19.

V usage is TRBV27 and J usage is TRBJ2-3; the match to TRBD2 covers 15 bases. V lost 5 bases, J lost 7 bases, and 10 bases stayed unmatched. Germline CDR1 MNHEY, CDR2 SMNVEV (reference sequence). The CDR3 sequence is 17 residues long. The CDR3 protein is CASSQWTSGGAGNTQYF. In nucleotides, the CDR3 is TGTGCCAGCAGTCAATGGACTAGCGGGGGGGCTGGGAATACGCAGTATTTT.

The gene calls are TRBV6-2 or TRBV6-3 and TRBJ2-7; D remains unclear. The CDR3 runs 16 residues. Trimming shortened V by 0 bases and J by 0 bases, and 12 bases separated the two germline ends. Germline V CDR1 and CDR2: MNHEY, SVGEGT. The CDR3 DNA follows: TGTGCCAGCAGTTACTCGAGTACGGAGACCTCCTACGAGCAGTACTTC. The encoded protein is CASSYSSTETSYEQYF.

The gene calls are TRBV6-2 or TRBV6-3 and TRBJ2-3; the D gene is possibly TRBD2 (6 bases). This CDR3 has 16 amino acids. Trimming cost V 2 bases and J 1 base, with 13 bases left between them. The germline V gene has CDR1 MNHEY and CDR2 SVGEGT. CDR3 nucleotide sequence: TGTGCCAGCAGTTACGCGGCGGGGTTCCGCACAGATACGCAGTATTTT. Translating it yields CASSYAAGFRTDTQYF.

This clone was detected only once. The chain links TRBV7-8 to TRBJ1-4; 8 nucleotides line up with TRBD1. V was clipped by 5 bases and J by 4 bases; unmatched bases: 6. Per the germline V gene, CDR1 is SGHVS and CDR2 is FQNEAQ. The CDR3 loop spans 15 amino acids. CDR3 in amino acids: CASSPRTGSNEKLFF. CDR3 sequence (DNA): TGTGCCAGCAGCCCGAGGACAGGGAGTAATGAAAAACTGTTTTTT.

The rearrangement links TRBV2 to TRBJ2-7; D is perhaps TRBD1 (5 bases). Deletions cut 4 bases from V and 9 bases from J, with 7 bases between. The germline V gene has CDR1 SNHLY and CDR2 FYNNEI. CDR3 size: 10 residues. The CDR3 region is CASSGGWQYF. DNA of the CDR3: TGTGCCAGCAGTGGGGGCTGGCAGTACTTC.

This clone was counted a single time. The genes are TRBV2 and TRBJ1-4, with D possibly being TRBD1 (5 bases). The CDR3 is made up of 14 amino acids. The germline V gene has CDR1 SNHLY and CDR2 FYNNEI. V was shortened by 7 bases and J by 4 bases, with 13 bases between the two germline ends. The CDR3 loop is CASISDSYNEKLFF. The CDR3 coding sequence is TGTGCCAGCATTTCCGACAGCTATAATGAAAAACTGTTTTTT. Full variable domain (remainder filled in from reference TRBV2 and TRBJ1-4): EPEVTQTPSHQVTQMGQEVILRCVPISNHLYFYWYRQILGQKVEFLVSFYNNEISEKSEIFDDQFSVERPDGSNFTLKIRSTKLEDSAMYFCASISDSYNEKLFFGSGTQLSVL.

In nucleotides, the CDR3 is TGCGCCAGCAGAAAAACCGGACAGGGTACCACTGAAGCTTTCTTT. It encodes CASRKTGQGTTEAFF. This chain links TRBV5-1 with TRBJ1-1; 8 positions match TRBD1. The CDR3 is made up of 15 amino acids. Trimming cost V 5 bases and J 4 bases; bases outside gene matches: 10. Per germline, CDR1 SGHRS and CDR2 YFSETQ.

The gene calls are TRBV14 and TRBJ2-1; TRBD1 or TRBD2 may be the D gene (7 bases each). The CDR3 runs 14 residues. With 7 bases removed from V and 5 bases from J, the gap between germline ends came to 15 bases. The germline CDR1 and CDR2 sequences are SGHDN and FVKESK. CDR3 nucleotide sequence: TGTGCCAGCAACCAGGGGGGGGGCCACAATGAGCAGTTCTTC. Protein product: CASNQGGGHNEQFF.

This clone occurred once. The gene calls are TRBV30 and TRBJ2-7; weak D call: TRBD1 (6 bases). Germline values: CDR1 GTSNPN, CDR2 SVGIG (reference sequence). The V end lost 2 bases, the J end lost 0 bases, and 8 bases lay between the germline ends. The CDR3 is 13 amino acids. In DNA, the CDR3 is TGTGCCTGGAGTCCAGGGGTCTCCTACGAGCAGTACTTC. Translated, it gives CAWSPGVSYEQYF.

By sample fraction, this clone is medium-sized. The gene calls are TRBV5-1 and TRBJ2-1, with D perhaps TRBD2 (5 bases). The germline V and J ends were trimmed by 0 bases and 2 bases, with 9 bases remaining between them. The CDR3 has 15 residues. In germline, CDR1 is SGHRS, CDR2 YFSETQ. The CDR3 nucleotides are TGCGCCAGCAGCTTGGCTAGCCCCACCTACAATGAGCAGTTCTTC. It encodes CASSLASPTYNEQFF. The variable domain in full, with the rest retrieved from reference TRBV5-1 and TRBJ2-1, is KAGVTQTPRYLIKTRGQQVTLSCSPISGHRSVSWYQQTPGQGLQFLFEYFSETQRNKGNFPGRFSGRQFSNSRSEMNVSTLELGDSALYLCASSLASPTYNEQFFGPGTRLTVL.

The chain joins TRBV5-1 to TRBJ1-5; no reliable D call. Germline lookup yields CDR1 SGHRS and CDR2 YFSETQ. V lost 3 bases and J 6 bases, leaving 13 bases between the germline ends. The CDR3 sequence is 14 residues long. This CDR3 is CASSSDPSGQPQHF. The CDR3 nucleotides are TGCGCCAGCAGCTCCGACCCCTCGGGTCAGCCCCAGCATTTT.

The chain joins TRBV23-1 to TRBJ1-5; weak D call: TRBD1 (6 bases). TRBV23-1 is an open reading frame, and its role is uncertain. There are 15 residues in the CDR3. Between the trimmed V and J ends, which lost 2 bases and 3 bases, there was a span of 11 bases. This CDR3 is CASSQGGGINQPQHF. The CDR3 bases are TGCGCCAGCAGTCAAGGGGGGGGCATCAATCAGCCCCAGCATTTT.

This chain connects TRBV19 to TRBJ2-1; 10 nucleotides agree with TRBD1. This CDR3 spans 16 amino acids. With 4 bases clipped from V and 3 bases from J, the junction kept 6 bases outside the gene matches. The V gene's germline CDR1 is LNHDA and CDR2 SQIVND (reference sequence). This CDR3 reads CASSTRQGAFYNEQFF. In nucleotides, the CDR3 is TGTGCCAGTAGTACTCGACAGGGGGCTTTCTACAATGAGCAGTTCTTC.

The rearrangement uses TRBV12-5 and TRBJ1-5, with unresolved D. Trimming left V 1 base short and J 5 bases short, with 9 bases between. The CDR3 loop spans 14 amino acids. The germline CDR1 and CDR2 sequences are LGHNT and FRNRAP. The CDR3 loop is CASGLDSLYQPQHF. CDR3 DNA: TGTGCTAGTGGTTTGGACAGCCTCTATCAGCCCCAGCATTTT.

CDR3 nucleotides: TGCAGCGTTTATGTGGGGGGAGCTAACTATGGCTACACCTTC. Protein: CSVYVGGANYGYTF. The chain employs TRBV29-1 and TRBJ1-2, with a weak D call TRBD1 (5 bases). The ends were cut back, 5 bases at V and 0 bases at J, with 13 bases in the middle. Germline CDR1 SQVTM, CDR2 ANQGSEA. The CDR3 totals 14 residues.

CDR3 region: CASSPPEGNYRGELFF. The CDR3 nucleotides read TGTGCCAGCTCACCACCCGAAGGCAACTACCGCGGGGAGCTGTTTTTT. V and J are TRBV18 and TRBJ2-2; D uncertain. Trimming pared 0 bases from V and 7 bases from J, leaving 15 bases between. CDR1 KGHSH and CDR2 LQKENI come from the germline V gene. The CDR3 contains 16 residues.

The chain links TRBV7-8 to TRBJ2-7; tentative D call: TRBD2 (5 bases). Germline V lookup: CDR1 SGHVS, CDR2 FQNEAQ. V was clipped by 5 bases and J by 1 base, with 12 bases between them. This CDR3 has 14 amino acids. The CDR3 reads CASSPEEASYEQYF. DNA of the CDR3: TGTGCCAGCAGCCCGGAGGAGGCTTCCTACGAGCAGTACTTC.

This chain connects TRBV12-3 or TRBV12-4 to TRBJ1-2; D is ambiguous. The ends were cut back, 11 bases at V and 4 bases at J, with 11 bases in the middle. The CDR3 spans 11 residues. In DNA form, the CDR3 reads TGTGCCGCCGCTACCGTCTATGGCTACACCTTC. Protein: CAAATVYGYTF.

This clone is deemed medium-sized. The V and J genes are TRBV5-6 and TRBJ2-7; 9 bases line up with TRBD1. Germline CDR1 and CDR2: SGHDT and YYEEEE. Unmatched junction bases numbered 10, after V lost 6 bases and J lost 9 bases. This CDR3 region has 13 residues. Written as DNA, the CDR3 is TGTGCCAGCACTAAAGGGACAGGGTTCGGGCAGTACTTC. This gives the protein CASTKGTGFGQYF.

The chain joins TRBV19 to TRBJ1-1, with D perhaps TRBD1 (6 bases). V was shortened by 3 bases and J by 5 bases, with 13 bases between the two germline ends. Germline CDR1 LNHDA, CDR2 SQIVND (reference sequence). The CDR3 is made up of 14 amino acids. CDR3 loop: CASSITGLGTEAFF. Written as DNA, the CDR3 is TGTGCCAGTAGTATCACAGGGTTGGGAACTGAAGCTTTCTTT.

The rearrangement uses TRBV6-5 and TRBJ2-7; the match to TRBD1 covers 9 bases. J was trimmed by 6 bases and V by 7 bases; bases with no gene match: 4. The germline V gene encodes CDR1 MNHEY and CDR2 SVGAGI. The CDR3 runs to 12 residues. The CDR3 reads CASKQGAAEQYF. The CDR3 region has the DNA TGTGCCAGCAAACAGGGGGCGGCCGAGCAGTACTTC.